This T cell receptor (beta chain) was obtained from a study of shared clonotypes between healthy human individuals. On this clone itself: Antigen unknown. This sample also contains other DNA sequences that code for the same CDR3.

Overall study results and limits: Owing to a small donor count, the genetic and exposure-history diversity represented was limited. Clonotypes that were shared across a few donors made up around 5% of naive CD4 clonotypes.

Per the germline V gene, CDR1 is SGHDT and CDR2 is YYEEEE. V was shortened by 3 bases and J by 5 bases, with 8 bases between the two germline ends. The CDR3 covers 12 residues. Sequenced by immunoSEQ multiplex PCR; TCRdb stores in-frame clones only, minus some. The sample contains a few million clones, around 90% of which appear only once. The TCR comes from a man in his late teens or twenties in good health. Some clones in this sample may be carry-over from other donors' samples. What was sequenced was naive CD4+ T cells from PBMCs. Subset described: CD45RA+ positively selected. This sequence joins TRBV5-6 and TRBJ2-5; D is possibly TRBD2 (5 bases). Here the CDR3 DNA reads TGTGCCAGCAGCTGGACGGGGGAGACCCAGTACTTC. Protein: CASSWTGETQYF.